One sample yielded the 21 T cell receptor beta chains listed below, sequenced in a study of regulatory T cells in long-lasting Graves disease. iRepertoire HTBI primers and Arm-PCR of CDR3 regions built TCR beta libraries. From the multiplex PCR reads, TCRdb called clonotypes with MiXCR, one entry per CDR3 protein. The profile covers about 210,000 distinct CDR3 sequences, with roughly 18% appearing a single time and approximately 12% taken by the ten largest. Noted time point: newly diagnosed GD, antithyroid drugs for less than 3 months. Scientists built the TCR library using RNA that was extracted from PBMCs. In addition, the sample was reused for a study of T cells in Graves' hyperthyroidism and ophthalmopathy.

The starting material was peripheral blood mononuclear cells (PBMCs), obtained at new diagnosis, from a patient treated with antithyroid drugs. These receptors came from a woman aged 25 to 39 with Graves disease.

There are a few counts of this clonotype. J is TRBJ2-3 and V is TRBV4-1, with TRBD1 as a possible D gene (6 bases). This CDR3 region has 16 residues. CDR1 and CDR2 (germline): MGHRA, YSYEKL. The germline V and J ends were trimmed by 0 bases and 2 bases, with 12 bases remaining between them. CDR3 nucleotide sequence: TGCGCCAGCAGCCAAGATCAGGGGCCCGACACAGATACGCAGTATTTT. This encodes CASSQDQGPDTDTQYF.

There are many counts of this clonotype. This chain links TRBV5-1 with TRBJ1-3; the D gene is possibly TRBD1 (6 bases). Germline lookup yields CDR1 SGHRS and CDR2 YFSETQ. V dropped 2 bases and J dropped 3 bases, with 9 bases sitting between them. The CDR3 is made up of 14 amino acids. CDR3 sequence: CASSFLDSGNTIYF. CDR3 sequence (DNA): TGCGCCAGCAGCTTCCTGGACAGTGGAAACACCATATATTTT. The entire variable domain, with the rest obtained from reference TRBV5-1 and TRBJ1-3, is as follows: KAGVTQTPRYLIKTRGQQVTLSCSPISGHRSVSWYQQTPGQGLQFLFEYFSETQRNKGNFPGRFSGRQFSNSRSEMNVSTLELGDSALYLCASSFLDSGNTIYFGEGSWLTVV.

The gene calls are TRBV9 and TRBJ1-4; unclear D gene. Trimming took 3 bases from V and 7 from J, leaving 13 bases between them. CDR3 length: 14 amino acids. Germline values: CDR1 SGDLS, CDR2 YYNGEE. In DNA form, the CDR3 reads TGTGCCAGCAGCGCACACCAGTGGGGTGAAAAACTGTTTTTT. It yields the protein CASSAHQWGEKLFF.

At least ten counts were recorded for this clonotype. V and J are TRBV20-1 and TRBJ1-2; D is uncertain. Germline loops: CDR1 DFQATT, CDR2 SNEGSKA (reference sequence). The CDR3 runs 12 residues. V was pared by 0 bases and J by 6 bases, with 8 bases between. The CDR3 bases are TGCAGTGCTAGAGATTACCAGGATGGCTACACCTTC. Translated: CSARDYQDGYTF.

Concerning this clonotype: A read error is the likely source, as a far larger clone sits one nucleotide away. The V and J genes are TRBV18 and TRBJ2-7; no definite D call. Judging by the DNA end, TRBJ2-3 fits better; the J call may be wrong. Germline V lookup: CDR1 KGHSH, CDR2 LQKENI. The CDR3 covers 11 residues. In DNA form, the CDR3 reads TGTGCCGGCTCACCAACCGATACGCAGTATTTT. This gives the protein CAGSPTDTQYF.

The sample holds many counts of this clonotype. This rearrangement joins TRBV2 to TRBJ1-3; 8 nucleotides agree with TRBD1. Germline V gene sequence: CDR1 SNHLY, CDR2 FYNNEI. This CDR3 comprises 17 residues. V dropped 6 bases and J dropped 0; count of bases not matched to a gene: 10. The CDR3 protein is CASSDAGGSGSGNTIYF. The CDR3, as DNA: TGTGCCAGCAGCGACGCAGGGGGCTCCGGCTCTGGAAACACCATATATTTT.

CDR3 in amino acids: CASSPTNPGTSGPFF. In nucleotides, the CDR3 is TGTGCCAGCAGCCCAACAAACCCCGGGACTAGCGGCCCATTCTTC. The gene calls are TRBV7-6 and TRBJ2-1; 11 bases are a match to TRBD2. With V trimmed by 5 bases and J by 16 bases, 16 bases remained unmatched. This CDR3 spans 15 amino acids. Looked up from germline, CDR1 is SGHVS and CDR2 is FNYEAQ. Based on the CDR3 plus reference TRBV7-6 and TRBJ2-1, the full variable domain is GAGVSQSPRYKVTKRGQDVALRCDPISGHVSLYWYRQALGQGPEFLTYFNYEAQQDKSGLPNDRFSAERPEGSISTLTIQRTEQRDSAMYRCASSPTNPGTSGPFFGPGTRLTVL.

This clonotype was observed a few times. This chain uses TRBV12-3 or TRBV12-4 with TRBJ1-1, with TRBD1 matching 9 bases. V shed 5 bases, J shed 6 bases, and the junction held 7 bases outside the gene matches. CDR3 length: 14 residues. The CDR3 sequence: CASSMTGGDPEAFF. The CDR3 region has the DNA TGTGCCAGCAGTATGACAGGGGGGGATCCTGAAGCTTTCTTT.

This clonotype was recorded at least ten times. This chain uses TRBV7-9 with TRBJ2-7; a possible D gene is TRBD1 (5 bases). Germline V gene lookup returns CDR1 SEHNR and CDR2 FQNEAQ (reference sequence). The V gene lost 5 bases and the J gene lost 4 bases, with 12 bases spanning the gap. The CDR3 is made up of 13 amino acids. CDR3 protein: CASSLNDRYEQYF. In DNA, the CDR3 is TGTGCCAGCAGCCTAAATGACAGATACGAGCAGTACTTC.

This clonotype was found many times. The chain uses TRBV28 and TRBJ2-7, with D possibly TRBD2 on 6 matching bases. Trimming removed 5 bases at V and 3 bases at J, with 14 bases between. The CDR3 runs to 14 residues. Germline values: CDR1 MDHEN, CDR2 SYDVKM. CDR3 DNA: TGTGCCAGCAGTCCTGGCGGGATTAACTACGAGCAGTACTTC. As protein: CASSPGGINYEQYF.

This clonotype was recorded a few times. The rearrangement joins TRBV7-6 to TRBJ2-5; 10 nucleotides align to TRBD1. The CDR3 has 16 residues. Germline CDR1 reads SGHVS; CDR2 reads FNYEAQ. Germline trimming cut 4 bases from V and 3 bases from J; bases unmatched to any gene: 8. As DNA, the CDR3 is TGTGCCAGCAGCTCCACCCTTGGGACAGGGGAAGAGACCCAGTACTTC. Protein sequence: CASSSTLGTGEETQYF.

The CDR3 loop is CASGRDVDTDTQYF. The CDR3 bases are TGTGCCAGCGGCCGGGACGTCGACACAGATACGCAGTATTTT. The chain has TRBV14 and TRBJ2-3; D could derive from TRBD1 or TRBD2 (5 bases each). Trimming pared 8 bases from V and 2 bases from J, leaving 14 bases between. The CDR3 consists of 14 residues. The germline V gene encodes CDR1 SGHDN and CDR2 FVKESK. Based on the CDR3 plus reference TRBV14 and TRBJ2-3, the full variable domain is EAGVTQFPSHSVIEKGQTVTLRCDPISGHDNLYWYRRVMGKEIKFLLHFVKESKQDESGMPNNRFLAERTGGTYSTLKVQPAELEDSGVYFCASGRDVDTDTQYFGPGTRLTVL.

This sequence joins TRBV5-1 and TRBJ2-7; the match to TRBD2 covers 7 bases. Germline V CDR1 and CDR2: SGHRS, YFSETQ. The CDR3 has 12 amino acids. The junction had 5 bases not matched to a gene; V was cut back by 4 bases and J by 7 bases. For the CDR3, the DNA is TGCGCCAGCAGCCCGGGGGGAGTGGAGCAGTACTTC. Its protein is CASSPGGVEQYF.

For this clonotype: A read error may be the cause here, since a much bigger clone is one base away. V is TRBV28 and J is TRBJ1-1; the D is unclear. The V end was cut by 5 bases, the J end by 0 bases, with 13 bases between. The CDR3 length is 15 residues. Looked up from germline, CDR1 is MDHEN and CDR2 is SYDVKM. CDR3 sequence reads: CASSGPGNVNTEAFF. As DNA, the CDR3 is TGTGCCAGCAGTGGCCCGGGTAACGTGAACACTGAAGCTTTCTTT.

The DNA for the CDR3 is TGTGCCACACAACCCGGGCAGCTTAATACAGATACGCAGTATTTT. Amino acids: CATQPGQLNTDTQYF. The chain combines TRBV10-3 with TRBJ2-3; D call uncertain. Germline CDR1 reads ENHRY; CDR2 reads SYGVKD. This CDR3 contains 15 residues. V lost 10 bases and J lost 3, with 20 bases in between.

V and J are TRBV5-6 and TRBJ2-1; D not resolved. Germline V gene lookup returns CDR1 SGHDT and CDR2 YYEEEE. Trimming stripped 4 bases from V and 11 bases from J, with 16 bases between. This CDR3 spans 13 amino acids. CDR3 sequence (DNA): TGTGCCAGCAGCCTCAGTAGCCAAAATAAGCAGTTCTTC. This encodes CASSLSSQNKQFF.

The table lists this clonotype with many counts. J is TRBJ1-5 and V is TRBV30; D may be TRBD1 (6 bases). The CDR3 sequence is 15 residues long. Germline assignment: CDR1 GTSNPN and CDR2 SVGIG (reference sequence). The V end lost 4 bases, the J end lost 2 bases, and 15 bases lay between the germline ends. CDR3 residues: CAWTTGPQGNQPQHF. The CDR3 DNA reads as TGTGCCTGGACCACAGGGCCGCAGGGCAATCAGCCCCAGCATTTT.

The V call is TRBV28, the J call TRBJ1-2, with D maybe TRBD1 (5 bases). Germline values: CDR1 MDHEN, CDR2 SYDVKM. Deletions cut 3 bases from V and 2 bases from J, with 10 bases between. The CDR3 totals 14 residues. DNA for the CDR3: TGTGCCAGCAGTTTCAGGGAAACGAACTATGGCTACACCTTC. This sequence encodes CASSFRETNYGYTF.

This clonotype was recorded a few times. Mismatch with germline at one junction end may stem from a read error. J is TRBJ1-1 and V is TRBV10-3, with a possible D match to TRBD1 (5 bases). The CDR3 extends over 13 amino acids. Per germline, CDR1 ENHRY and CDR2 SYGVKD. In DNA form, the CDR3 reads TGTGCCATCAGCGCCGGGACGGCGACTGAAGCTTCCTTT. Translation: CAISAGTATEASF.

This clonotype was detected many times. The gene calls are TRBV28 and TRBJ2-7, with D possibly being TRBD1 or TRBD2 (6 bases each). CDR3 length: 14 amino acids. CDR1 and CDR2 (germline): MDHEN, SYDVKM. Trimming shortened V by 4 bases and J by 7 bases, and 17 bases separated the two germline ends. CDR3 in DNA: TGTGCCAGCAGTTCCGAATGGGGGGCGGGAGAGCAGTACTTC. Translated: CASSSEWGAGEQYF.

This clonotype has a count of ten or more. This chain links TRBV19 with TRBJ2-7, with 8 nucleotides matching TRBD1. There are 16 residues in the CDR3. V lost 5 bases, J lost 6 bases, and 15 bases stayed unmatched. Germline values: CDR1 LNHDA, CDR2 SQIVND (reference sequence). CDR3 in DNA: TGTGCCAGTAGTCCGACAGACAGGGGTGATGGCTTCGAGCAGTACTTC. Translation gives CASSPTDRGDGFEQYF.